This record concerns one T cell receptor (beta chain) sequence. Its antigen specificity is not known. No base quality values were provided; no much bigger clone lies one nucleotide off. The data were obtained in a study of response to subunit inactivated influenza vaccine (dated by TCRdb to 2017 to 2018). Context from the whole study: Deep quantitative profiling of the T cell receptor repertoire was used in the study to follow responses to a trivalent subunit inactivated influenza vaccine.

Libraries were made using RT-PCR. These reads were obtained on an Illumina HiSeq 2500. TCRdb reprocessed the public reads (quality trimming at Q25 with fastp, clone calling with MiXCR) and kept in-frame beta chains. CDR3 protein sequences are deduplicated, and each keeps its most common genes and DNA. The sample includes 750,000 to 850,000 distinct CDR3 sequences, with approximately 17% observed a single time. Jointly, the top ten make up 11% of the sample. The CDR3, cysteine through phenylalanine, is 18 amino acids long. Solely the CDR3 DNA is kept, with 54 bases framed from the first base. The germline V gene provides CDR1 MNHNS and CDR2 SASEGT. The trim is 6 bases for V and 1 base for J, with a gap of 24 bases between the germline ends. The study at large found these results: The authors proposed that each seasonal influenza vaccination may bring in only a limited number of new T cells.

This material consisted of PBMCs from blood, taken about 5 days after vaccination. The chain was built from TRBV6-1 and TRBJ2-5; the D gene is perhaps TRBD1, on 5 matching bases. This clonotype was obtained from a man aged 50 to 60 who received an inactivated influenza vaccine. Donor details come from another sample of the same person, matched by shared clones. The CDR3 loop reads CASRQGAGRLRAQETQYF. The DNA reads TGTGCCAGCAGACAAGGGGCCGGACGTCTCCGGGCCCAAGAGACCCAGTACTTC.